This is a list of T cell receptor beta chains from one sample in a study of T-cell reconstitution after alpha-beta-depleted transplantation in children. TCRdb reprocessed the PCR reads with MiXCR, giving one entry per CDR3 protein. The sample holds approximately 400,000 distinct CDR3 sequences, 15% to 20% seen once. The source was PBMCs, mostly from graft donor cells, collected 360 days after TCRalphabeta/CD19-depleted stem cell transplant. All receptors come from a boy under two years old who had a stem cell transplant for Wiskott-Aldrich syndrome, so the T cells may come from the graft donor. Both conserved end residues are part of each CDR3. D genes are given only for firm matches. Clone size is not always given. Where it is, it says once, few, many or a class for expanded clones.

-	TRBV7-8	-	TRBJ2-1	TGTGCCAGCAGCCAGAGGGACTCTACGAGCTCCTACAATGAGCAGTTCTTC	CASSQRDSTSSYNEQFF
-	TRBV7-9	-	TRBJ1-5	TGTGCCAGCAGCTTAGAGGGCCGCAATCAGCCCCAGCATTTT	CASSLEGRNQPQHF
-	TRBV3-1	-	TRBJ2-2	TGTGCCAGCTCGGGCACGAATTACGGGGAGCTGTTTTTT	CASSGTNYGELFF
-	TRBV10-3	many	TRBJ2-7	TGTGCCATCAGTGCGGGACACTTGAGCTCCTACGAGCAGTACTTC	CAISAGHLSSYEQYF
TRBD1	TRBV10-3	few	TRBJ2-7	TGTGCCATCAGTCCGGGACAGGCCAACTACGAGCAGTACTTC	CAISPGQANYEQYF
-	TRBV3-1	few	TRBJ2-7	TGTGCCAGCAGCCAAGCGGAGGCAGTCGAGCAGTACTTC	CASSQAEAVEQYF
-	TRBV19	few	TRBJ2-1	TGTGCCAGTAGTATAGAGCCCAACGATGAGCAGTTCTTC	CASSIEPNDEQFF
-	TRBV2	many	TRBJ2-5	TGTGCCAGCAGCGCCCGCCTAACGGAGACCCAGTACTTC	CASSARLTETQYF
TRBD2	TRBV10-1	-	TRBJ2-7	TGCGCCAGCAGTGAAGGTCTAGCGGCATTGGGCTACGAGCAGTACTTC	CASSEGLAALGYEQYF
-	TRBV4-3	-	TRBJ2-6	TGCGCCAGCAGCCAAGAGGCCGGGAGCTCTGGGGCCAACGTCCTGACTTTC	CASSQEAGSSGANVLTF
-	TRBV12-3/TRBV12-4	-	TRBJ2-7	TGTGCCAGCAGTTTACGCGGGATTAGCTCCTACGAGCAGTACTTC	CASSLRGISSYEQYF
-	TRBV7-6	-	TRBJ1-2	TGTGCCAGCAGCTTAGACGGGTCGGGTCTCTATGGCTACACCTTC	CASSLDGSGLYGYTF
-	TRBV28	few	TRBJ1-6	TGTGCCAGCAGTTTAGCTGGGGGAGATTCACCCCTCCACTTT	CASSLAGGDSPLHF
TRBD1	TRBV5-1	few	TRBJ2-5	TGCGCCAGCAGCTTGGGGGACAGGGGCGGAGAGACCCAGTACTTC	CASSLGDRGGETQYF
-	TRBV28	many	TRBJ2-3	TGTGCCAGCAGTTTAGACCTAGCTGTTAGCACAGATACGCAGTATTTT	CASSLDLAVSTDTQYF
-	TRBV7-2	-	TRBJ2-4	TGTGCCAGCAGCCCGATAAGGATCGCCAAAAACATTCAGTACTTC	CASSPIRIAKNIQYF
TRBD2	TRBV5-1	few	TRBJ2-1	TGCGCCAGCAGCTTGGCCGCCGGGGGGGGTGAGCAGTTCTTC	CASSLAAGGGEQFF
-	TRBV12-3/TRBV12-4	many	TRBJ2-2	TGTGCCAGCAGTCCCCACCCCAGGGGCGCGGACACCGGGGAGCTGTTTTTT	CASSPHPRGADTGELFF
-	TRBV3-1	few	TRBJ2-4	TGTGCCAGCAGCCAAGTCCTCGGATCACTAGCCAAAAACATTCAGTACTTC	CASSQVLGSLAKNIQYF
-	TRBV27	few	TRBJ2-2	TGTGCCAGCAGTTTATCGTGGGGACTGAACACCGGGGAGCTGTTTTTT	CASSLSWGLNTGELFF
TRBD2	TRBV20-1	many	TRBJ2-7	TGCAGTGCTTTTAGCGGGGAAAGCTCCTACGAGCAGTACTTC	CSAFSGESSYEQYF
-	TRBV20-1	-	TRBJ2-2	TGCAGTGCTAGAGTTCAGGGGCTGACCGGGGAGCTGTTTTTT	CSARVQGLTGELFF
-	TRBV12-3/TRBV12-4	few	TRBJ2-1	TGTGCCAGCAGTCCAACCCGACCTAGGAATGAGCAGTTCTTC	CASSPTRPRNEQFF
-	TRBV2	many	TRBJ2-7	TGCGCCAGCAGAAGGGGGGGTTCCTACGAGCAGTACTTC	CASRRGGSYEQYF
TRBD1	TRBV7-8	-	TRBJ2-1	TGTGCCAGCAGCCCCCCGGGACAGGGGGCCTATGAGCAGTTCTTC	CASSPPGQGAYEQFF
TRBD2	TRBV18	few	TRBJ2-3	TGTGCCAGCTCACCACAAATGGCGGGAGTCTCGAGAACAGATACGCAGTATTTT	CASSPQMAGVSRTDTQYF
TRBD1	TRBV5-1	-	TRBJ2-5	TGCGCCAGCAGCCCCCCCACTAAAAGGCAGGGGGCTGTAGAGACCCAGTACTTC	CASSPPTKRQGAVETQYF
-	TRBV7-9	few	TRBJ2-7	TGTGCCAGCAGCTTAACAGATCTCTACGAGCAGTACTTC	CASSLTDLYEQYF
-	TRBV6-5	few	TRBJ2-7	TGTGCCAGCAGTTACTCCCGGGTTACAACCTACGAGCAGTACTTC	CASSYSRVTTYEQYF
-	TRBV5-1	few	TRBJ2-7	TGCGCCAGCAGCTGGGGGACATACACCTACGAGCAGTACTTC	CASSWGTYTYEQYF
TRBD1	TRBV7-9	few	TRBJ2-5	TGTGCCAGCAGCTTAGCGGTGGGACAGAGGGAGACCCAGTACTTC	CASSLAVGQRETQYF
-	TRBV20-1	-	TRBJ1-1	TGCAGTGTCCGGAGTCTTAGGAACACTGAAGCTTTCTTT	CSVRSLRNTEAFF
-	TRBV28	few	TRBJ2-3	TGTGCCAGTCACAGGGCCAGCCGGTTGTATACGCAGTATTTT	CASHRASRLYTQYF
TRBD2	TRBV27	-	TRBJ2-7	TGTGCCAGCAGTTTAAAGCCTCTAGCGGCCTACGAGCAGTACTTC	CASSLKPLAAYEQYF
TRBD1	TRBV5-1	-	TRBJ1-1	TGCGCCAGCACCCGGGACAGGTCGAACACTGAAGCTTTCTTT	CASTRDRSNTEAFF
-	TRBV6-5	many	TRBJ1-5	TGTGCCAGCAACCCAACAGGTAGCAATCAGCCCCAGCATTTT	CASNPTGSNQPQHF
-	TRBV9	many	TRBJ1-2	TGTGCCAGCAGCGTAGGTGGGGGCCTATATGGCTACACCTTC	CASSVGGGLYGYTF
-	TRBV12-3/TRBV12-4	many	TRBJ1-6	TGTGCCAGTGGGGTGTGGGGGTATAATTCACCCCTCCACTTT	CASGVWGYNSPLHF
TRBD2	TRBV18	-	TRBJ2-7	TGTGCCAGCTCACCACCGGGAAGACTAGCGGGAGGGCCGAGCTACGAGCAGTACTTC	CASSPPGRLAGGPSYEQYF
TRBD2	TRBV20-1	few	TRBJ2-1	TGCAGTGCTAGAGATCGACTAGCGGTCTCCTACAATGAGCAGTTCTTC	CSARDRLAVSYNEQFF
TRBD1	TRBV27	few	TRBJ1-2	TGTGCCAGCAGTTTCGTGGACAGGGGGCAGGATGGCTACACCTTC	CASSFVDRGQDGYTF
TRBD2	TRBV6-5	few	TRBJ2-1	TGTGCCAGTCAAGGCGGGAGGGCCTACAATGAGCAGTTCTTC	CASQGGRAYNEQFF